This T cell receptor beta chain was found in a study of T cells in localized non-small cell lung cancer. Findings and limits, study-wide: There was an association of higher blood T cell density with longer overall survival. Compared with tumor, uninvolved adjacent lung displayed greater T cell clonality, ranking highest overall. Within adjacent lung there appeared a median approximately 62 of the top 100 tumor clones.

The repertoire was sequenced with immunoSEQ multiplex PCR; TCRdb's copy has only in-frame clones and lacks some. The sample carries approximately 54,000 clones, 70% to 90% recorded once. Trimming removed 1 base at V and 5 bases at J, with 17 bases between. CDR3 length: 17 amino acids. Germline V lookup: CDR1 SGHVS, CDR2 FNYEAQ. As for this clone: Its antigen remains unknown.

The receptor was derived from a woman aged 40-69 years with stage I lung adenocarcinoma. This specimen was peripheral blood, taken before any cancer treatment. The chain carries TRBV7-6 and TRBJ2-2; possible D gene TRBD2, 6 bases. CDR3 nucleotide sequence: TGTGCCAGCAGCTTAGGGTCGGCGGGGCTGAGTACCGGGGAGCTGTTTTTT. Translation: CASSLGSAGLSTGELFF.